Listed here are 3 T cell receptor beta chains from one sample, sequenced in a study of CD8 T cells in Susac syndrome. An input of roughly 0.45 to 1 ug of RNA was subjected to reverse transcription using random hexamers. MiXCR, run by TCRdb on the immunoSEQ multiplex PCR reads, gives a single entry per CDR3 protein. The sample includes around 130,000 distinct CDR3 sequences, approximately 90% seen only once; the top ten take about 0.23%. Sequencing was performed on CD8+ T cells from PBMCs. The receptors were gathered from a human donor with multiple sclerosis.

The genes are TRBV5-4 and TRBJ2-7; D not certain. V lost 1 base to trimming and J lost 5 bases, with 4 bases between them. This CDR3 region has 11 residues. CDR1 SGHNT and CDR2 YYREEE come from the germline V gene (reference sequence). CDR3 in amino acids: CASSLIDEQYF. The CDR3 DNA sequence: TGTGCCAGCAGCTTGATTGACGAGCAGTACTTC. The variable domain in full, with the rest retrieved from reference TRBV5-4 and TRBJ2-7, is ETGVTQSPTHLIKTRGQQVTLRCSSQSGHNTVSWYQQALGQGPQFIFQYYREEENGRGNFPPRFSGLQFPNYSSELNVNALELDDSALYLCASSLIDEQYFGPGTRLTVT.

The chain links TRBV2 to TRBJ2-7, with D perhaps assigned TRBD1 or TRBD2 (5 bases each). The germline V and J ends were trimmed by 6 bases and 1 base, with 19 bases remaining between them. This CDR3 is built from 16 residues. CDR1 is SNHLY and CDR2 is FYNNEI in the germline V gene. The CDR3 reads CASRGPRDRGSYEQYF. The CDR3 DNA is TGTGCCAGCAGAGGCCCCCGGGACCGAGGATCCTACGAGCAGTACTTC.

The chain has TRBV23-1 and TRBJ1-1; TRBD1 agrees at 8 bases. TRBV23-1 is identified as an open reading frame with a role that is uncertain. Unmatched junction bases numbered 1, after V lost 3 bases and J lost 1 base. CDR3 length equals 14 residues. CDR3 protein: CASSQDRENTEAFF. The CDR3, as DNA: TGCGCCAGCAGTCAGGACAGGGAGAACACTGAAGCTTTCTTT.